Presented here are 22 T cell receptor beta chains from one specimen sequenced in a study of shared T cell receptors in the human thymus. Generated by immunoSEQ multiplex PCR, the TCRdb table keeps only in-frame clones and is missing some. The sample yields hundreds of thousands of clones, more than 75% seen once. The sample was also linked to a second study, of human thymus T cells.

Sequencing used thymocytes. The origin of the receptors is a boy under two years old with a congenital heart defect.

CDR3 nucleotide sequence: TGTGCCACCAGCAGAGATCCCAGGGGGCGTCGTGAAAAACTGTTTTTT. This encodes CATSRDPRGRREKLFF. This chain uses TRBV15 with TRBJ1-4, with 8 bases lining up with TRBD1. Germline CDR1 reads LNHNV; CDR2 reads YYDKDF (reference sequence). This CDR3 region has 16 residues. The V gene end was trimmed by 0 bases and the J gene end by 7 bases; junction bases not matched to a gene: 7.

This chain uses TRBV2 with TRBJ1-5; 7 nucleotides agree with TRBD1. The ends lost 6 bases at V and 0 bases at J; junction bases unmatched: 8. CDR3 length: 16 amino acids. Germline values: CDR1 SNHLY, CDR2 FYNNEI. CDR3 in amino acids: CASSHTGVNSNQPQHF. The CDR3, as DNA: TGTGCCAGCAGCCACACAGGGGTCAATAGCAATCAGCCCCAGCATTTT.

V and J are TRBV14 and TRBJ2-1; 10 bases line up with TRBD2. Per germline, CDR1 SGHDN and CDR2 FVKESK. With 3 bases clipped from V and 1 base from J, the junction kept 3 bases outside the gene matches. The CDR3 covers 16 residues. CDR3 DNA: TGTGCCAGCAGCCAGGAACTAGCGGGATCCTACAATGAGCAGTTCTTC. Protein sequence: CASSQELAGSYNEQFF.

V and J are TRBV18 and TRBJ1-2, with D possibly being TRBD1 (5 bases). V shed 3 bases and J shed 5 bases, with 16 bases lying between them. This CDR3 is built from 15 residues. Per germline, CDR1 KGHSH and CDR2 LQKENI. Here the CDR3 reads CASSPLVFGGYGYTF. The CDR3 bases are TGTGCCAGCTCACCGCTGGTTTTCGGGGGGTATGGCTACACCTTC.

The DNA for the CDR3 is TGTGCCAGCAATTTCGGACGGCATGGGGGGGTGGAAGCTTTCTTT. It translates to CASNFGRHGGVEAFF. The V and J genes are TRBV27 and TRBJ1-1; tentative D call: TRBD1 (5 bases). V lost 7 bases to trimming and J lost 8 bases, with 23 bases between them. Germline assignment: CDR1 MNHEY and CDR2 SMNVEV (reference sequence). This CDR3 contains 15 residues.

The genes are TRBV4-1 and TRBJ1-6, with D possibly TRBD1 on 5 matching bases. CDR3 size: 15 residues. Trimming took off 4 bases at V and 10 bases at J, with 17 bases between the two ends. Germline assignment: CDR1 MGHRA and CDR2 YSYEKL. Here the CDR3 DNA reads TGCGCCAGCAGCCCCCCTCTGGGCAGGGAATCACCCCTCCACTTT. Its translation: CASSPPLGRESPLHF.

The chain recombines TRBV6-6 with TRBJ2-7; 9 bases align to TRBD1. The V gene's germline CDR1 is MNHNY and CDR2 SVGAGI (reference sequence). The V and J ends lost 6 bases and 2 bases, in that order; junction bases with no gene match: 5. This CDR3 spans 14 amino acids. The chain's CDR3 is CASSLGTGPYEQYF. The CDR3 DNA sequence: TGTGCCAGCAGCCTCGGGACAGGGCCCTACGAGCAGTACTTC.

This chain joins TRBV5-1 and TRBJ2-3, with 7 bases matching TRBD2. CDR1 and CDR2 from the germline V gene are SGHRS and YFSETQ. The CDR3 has 15 residues. With V trimmed by 4 bases and J by 2 bases, 7 bases remained unmatched. The CDR3 loop reads CASSEKRGYTDTQYF. The CDR3 DNA reads TGCGCCAGCAGCGAGAAGCGGGGTTACACAGATACGCAGTATTTT.

The J gene is TRBJ1-3, the V gene TRBV4-1, with 9 bases identical to TRBD1. J lost 0 bases, V lost 1 base, and 4 bases had no gene match. CDR3 length: 17 amino acids. Germline-derived CDR1 and CDR2 are MGHRA and YSYEKL. CDR3 nucleotides: TGCGCCAGCAGCCAAGGGGGACAGGGCGACTCTGGAAACACCATATATTTT. This sequence encodes CASSQGGQGDSGNTIYF.

The rearrangement links TRBV27 to TRBJ2-7, with 9 bases matching TRBD1. There are 13 residues in the CDR3. CDR1 is MNHEY and CDR2 is SMNVEV in the germline V gene (reference sequence). Trimming took 1 base from V and 9 from J; bases not matched to a gene: 4. The CDR3: CASSLYMGQGQYF. CDR3 sequence (DNA): TGTGCCAGCAGTTTATATATGGGACAGGGGCAGTACTTC.

The genes are TRBV5-6 and TRBJ2-7; TRBD2 agrees at 9 bases. The CDR3 spans 14 residues. Trimming removed 1 base from V and 6 bases from J; junction bases left unmatched: 5. CDR1 SGHDT and CDR2 YYEEEE come from the germline V gene. The CDR3 coding sequence is TGTGCCAGCAGCTTGATGGGACTAGCAAGCGAGCAGTACTTC. Its protein is CASSLMGLASEQYF.

This sequence joins TRBV7-7 and TRBJ2-5; D may be TRBD1 (8 bases). This CDR3 contains 19 residues. Per the germline V gene, CDR1 is SSHAT and CDR2 is FNYEAQ (reference sequence). V dropped 5 bases and J dropped 2 bases, with 27 bases sitting between them. The CDR3 reads CASSPGSGGQGRLQETQYF. CDR3 nucleotides: TGTGCCAGCAGCCCGGGGTCGGGAGGACAGGGACGATTACAAGAGACCCAGTACTTC.

This sequence joins TRBV7-9 and TRBJ2-2, with 8 positions matching TRBD1. This CDR3 comprises 14 residues. Germline V gives CDR1 SEHNR, CDR2 FQNEAQ (reference sequence). V shed 11 bases, J shed 1 base, and the junction held 6 bases outside the gene matches. The CDR3 region has the DNA TGTGCCCTCGGACAGGGTCAGAACACCGGGGAGCTGTTTTTT. Translation: CALGQGQNTGELFF.

In its sample, this clone was seen once. In nucleotides, the CDR3 is TGTGCCAGCAGCTCCAACCCGACTAGCGGGGGCCTAACCTACGAGCAGTACTTC. It encodes CASSSNPTSGGLTYEQYF. This chain uses TRBV9 with TRBJ2-7; 12 positions match TRBD2. The CDR3 loop spans 18 amino acids. V dropped 4 bases and J dropped 2; count of bases not matched to a gene: 13. Germline CDR1 and CDR2: SGDLS and YYNGEE.

The chain couples TRBV27 to TRBJ1-6, with D unresolved. Germline V gives CDR1 MNHEY, CDR2 SMNVEV (reference sequence). This CDR3 is 17 amino acids long. V was cut by 5 bases and J by 3 bases, with 17 bases left in between. The CDR3 loop is CASSLKHEGSYNSPLHF. The CDR3 DNA follows: TGTGCCAGCAGTCTCAAGCACGAGGGCAGCTATAATTCACCCCTCCACTTT.

The chain employs TRBV19 and TRBJ2-6; 7 nucleotides match TRBD1. The CDR3 totals 17 residues. Looked up from germline, CDR1 is LNHDA and CDR2 is SQIVND (reference sequence). Trimming at V came to 5 bases and at J to 0 bases, leaving 7 bases not matched to a gene. CDR3 residues: CASSADRVASGANVLTF. The CDR3 DNA reads as TGTGCCAGTAGTGCCGACAGGGTGGCCTCTGGGGCCAACGTCCTGACTTTC.

V usage is TRBV28 and J usage is TRBJ1-1, with D perhaps matching TRBD1 (6 bases). Trimming removed 3 bases from V and 9 bases from J, with 29 bases in between. Germline V gene data show CDR1 as MDHEN and CDR2 as SYDVKM. The CDR3 totals 18 residues. CDR3 region: CASSFRLIRQEVGAQAFF. The DNA for the CDR3 is TGTGCCAGCAGTTTTCGCCTAATAAGACAGGAGGTAGGTGCTCAAGCTTTCTTT.

On this clone itself: An end of the junction does not agree with germline; a read error may underlie this. The CDR3 bases are TGTGCTAGCAGCTTAGACCCCGGAGACTCCTACAATGAGCAGTTCTTC. Translation gives CASSLDPGDSYNEQFF. V and J are TRBV7-7 and TRBJ2-1; no reliable D call. This CDR3 has 16 residues. Germline CDR1 reads SSHAT; CDR2 reads FNYEAQ (reference sequence). Complete variable domain (other parts from reference TRBV7-7 and TRBJ2-1): GAGVSQSPRYKVTKRGQDVTLRCDPISSHATLYWYQQALGQGPEFLTYFNYEAQPDKSGLPSDRFSAERPEGSISTLTIQRTEQRDSAMYRCASSLDPGDSYNEQFFGPGTRLTVL.

This chain links TRBV9 with TRBJ1-2; 7 bases agree with TRBD1. J was trimmed by 4 bases and V by 0 bases; bases with no gene match: 6. There are 15 residues in the CDR3. Germline CDR1 reads SGDLS; CDR2 reads YYNGEE. The chain's CDR3 is CASSVGLRDSYGYTF. CDR3 nucleotide sequence: TGTGCCAGCAGCGTAGGTTTACGGGACAGCTATGGCTACACCTTC.

CDR3 nucleotide sequence: TGTGCCAGCAGCTTACTCCCTACAGGGGGGGGTGGCTACACCTTC. As protein: CASSLLPTGGGGYTF. V is TRBV11-2 and J is TRBJ1-2; 8 bases agree with TRBD1. Germline V gives CDR1 SGHAT, CDR2 FQNNGV. The junction had 9 bases not matched to a gene; V was cut back by 2 bases and J by 7 bases. This CDR3 has 15 amino acids.

The table lists this clone with a count of one. The chain has TRBV5-8 and TRBJ1-1, with 8 bases lining up with TRBD1. Germline V gene lookup returns CDR1 SGHTS and CDR2 YDEGEE. The length of the CDR3 is 14 residues. The J segment lost 0 bases and the V segment lost 3 bases, leaving 1 base of the junction unmatched. Here the CDR3 DNA reads TGTGCCAGCAGCTCGGGACAGGTGAACACTGAAGCTTTCTTT. Protein: CASSSGQVNTEAFF.

The chain links TRBV1 to TRBJ2-2; the table gives TRBD2 as D, unverified against the DNA. TRBV1 is classified as a pseudogene. The CDR3 sequence is 16 residues long. CDR3 sequence reads: CTSSQQSGGNTGELFF. DNA for the CDR3: TGCACCAGCAGCCAACAATCCGGGGGGAACACCGGGGAGCTGTTTTTT.